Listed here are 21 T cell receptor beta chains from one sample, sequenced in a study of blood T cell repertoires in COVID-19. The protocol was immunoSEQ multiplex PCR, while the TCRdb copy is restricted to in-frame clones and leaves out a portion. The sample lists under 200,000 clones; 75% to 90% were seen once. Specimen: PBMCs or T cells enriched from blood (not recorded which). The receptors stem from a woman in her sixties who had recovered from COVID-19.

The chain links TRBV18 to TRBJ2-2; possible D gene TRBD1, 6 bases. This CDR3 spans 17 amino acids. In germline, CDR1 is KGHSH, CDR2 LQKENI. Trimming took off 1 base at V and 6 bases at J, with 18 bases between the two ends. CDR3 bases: TGTGCCAGCTCACCACTGCGTGGGGGCGCGGCTTCCGGGGAGCTGTTTTTT. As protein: CASSPLRGGAASGELFF. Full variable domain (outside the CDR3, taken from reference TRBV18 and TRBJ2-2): NAGVMQNPRHLVRRRGQEARLRCSPMKGHSHVYWYRQLPEEGLKFMVYLQKENIIDESGMPKERFSAEFPKEGPSILRIQQVVRGDSAAYFCASSPLRGGAASGELFFGEGSRLTVL.

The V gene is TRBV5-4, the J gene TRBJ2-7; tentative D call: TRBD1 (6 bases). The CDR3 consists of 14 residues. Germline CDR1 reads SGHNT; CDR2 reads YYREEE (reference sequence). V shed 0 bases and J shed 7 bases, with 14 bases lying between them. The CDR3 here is CASSLGQVRGEQYF. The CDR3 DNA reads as TGTGCCAGCAGCTTGGGACAGGTGCGCGGGGAGCAGTACTTC.

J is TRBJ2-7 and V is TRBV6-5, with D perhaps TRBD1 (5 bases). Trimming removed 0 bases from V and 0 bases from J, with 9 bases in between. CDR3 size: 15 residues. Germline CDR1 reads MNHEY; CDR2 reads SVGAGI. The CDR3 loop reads CASSYSIGDSYEQYF. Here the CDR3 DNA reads TGTGCCAGCAGTTACTCGATAGGGGACTCCTACGAGCAGTACTTC.

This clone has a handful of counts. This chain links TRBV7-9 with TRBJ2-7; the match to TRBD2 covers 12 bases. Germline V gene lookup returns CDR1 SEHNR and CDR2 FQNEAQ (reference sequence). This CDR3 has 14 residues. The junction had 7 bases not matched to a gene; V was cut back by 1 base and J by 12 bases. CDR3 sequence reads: CASSLGLAGASLYF. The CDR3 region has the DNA TGTGCCAGCAGCTTAGGACTAGCGGGGGCTAGCCTGTACTTC.

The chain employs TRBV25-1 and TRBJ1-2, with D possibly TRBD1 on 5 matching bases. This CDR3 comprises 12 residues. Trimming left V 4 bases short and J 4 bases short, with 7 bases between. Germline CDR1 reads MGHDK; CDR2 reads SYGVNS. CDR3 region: CASSVDSYGYTF. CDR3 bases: TGTGCCAGCAGTGTTGACAGCTATGGCTACACCTTC.

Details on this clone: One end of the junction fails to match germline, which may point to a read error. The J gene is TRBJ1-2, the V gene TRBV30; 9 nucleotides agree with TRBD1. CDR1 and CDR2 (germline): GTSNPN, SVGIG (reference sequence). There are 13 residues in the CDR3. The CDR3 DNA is TGTGCCTGGGGGGGACAGGGAATAAGTGGCTTATCCTTC. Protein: CAWGGQGISGLSF. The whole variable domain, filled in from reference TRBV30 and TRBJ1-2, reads SQTIHQWPATLVQPVGSPLSLECTVEGTSNPNLYWYRQAAGRGLQLLFYSVGIGQISSEVPQNLSASRPQDRQFILSSKKLLLSDSGFYLCAWGGQGISGLSFGSGTRLTVV.

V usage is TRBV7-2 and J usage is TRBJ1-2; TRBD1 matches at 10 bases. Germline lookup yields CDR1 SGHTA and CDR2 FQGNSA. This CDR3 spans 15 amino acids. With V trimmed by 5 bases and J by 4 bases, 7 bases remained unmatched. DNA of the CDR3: TGTGCCAGCAGCCCCCGACAGGGGGCAAGCTATGGCTACACCTTC. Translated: CASSPRQGASYGYTF.

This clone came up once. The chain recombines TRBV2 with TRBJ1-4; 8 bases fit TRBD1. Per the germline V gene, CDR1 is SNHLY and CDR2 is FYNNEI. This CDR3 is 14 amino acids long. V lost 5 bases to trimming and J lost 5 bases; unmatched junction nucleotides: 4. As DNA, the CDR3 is TGTGCCAGCAGTTTGGGACAGGTCAATGAAAAACTGTTTTTT. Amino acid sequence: CASSLGQVNEKLFF.

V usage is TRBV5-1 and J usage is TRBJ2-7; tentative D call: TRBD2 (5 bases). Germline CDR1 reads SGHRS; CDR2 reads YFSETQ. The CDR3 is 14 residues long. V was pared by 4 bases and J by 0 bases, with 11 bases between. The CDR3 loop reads CASSLEGRSYEQYF. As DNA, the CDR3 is TGCGCCAGCAGCCTAGAGGGCCGCTCCTACGAGCAGTACTTC. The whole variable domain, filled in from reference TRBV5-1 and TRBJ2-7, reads KAGVTQTPRYLIKTRGQQVTLSCSPISGHRSVSWYQQTPGQGLQFLFEYFSETQRNKGNFPGRFSGRQFSNSRSEMNVSTLELGDSALYLCASSLEGRSYEQYFGPGTRLTVT.

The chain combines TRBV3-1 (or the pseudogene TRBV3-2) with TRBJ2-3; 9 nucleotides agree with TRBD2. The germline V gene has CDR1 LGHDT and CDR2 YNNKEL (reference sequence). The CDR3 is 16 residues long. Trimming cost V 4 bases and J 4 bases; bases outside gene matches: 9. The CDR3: CASSRGTSFQADTQYF. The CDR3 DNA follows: TGTGCCAGCAGCCGGGGGACTAGCTTTCAGGCAGATACGCAGTATTTT.

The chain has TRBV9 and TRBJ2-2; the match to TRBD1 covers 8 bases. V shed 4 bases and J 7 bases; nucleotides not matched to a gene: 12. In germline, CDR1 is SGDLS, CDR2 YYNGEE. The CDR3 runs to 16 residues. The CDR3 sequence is CASSRGTGGVVGELFF. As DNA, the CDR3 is TGTGCCAGCAGCAGAGGGACAGGCGGTGTTGTCGGGGAGCTGTTTTTT.

This CDR3 reads CASAREGVVGTTEAFF. DNA of the CDR3: TGTGCCAGCGCAAGAGAGGGGGTCGTCGGGACCACTGAAGCTTTCTTT. The chain is built from TRBV28 and TRBJ1-1; perhaps TRBD1 as D (6 bases). This CDR3 is built from 16 residues. Germline CDR1 reads MDHEN; CDR2 reads SYDVKM. With 8 bases removed from V and 4 bases from J, the gap between germline ends came to 23 bases. The whole variable domain, filled in from reference TRBV28 and TRBJ1-1, reads DVKVTQSSRYLVKRTGEKVFLECVQDMDHENMFWYRQDPGLGLRLIYFSYDVKMKEKGDIPEGYSVSREKKERFSLILESASTNQTSMYLCASAREGVVGTTEAFFGQGTRLTVV.

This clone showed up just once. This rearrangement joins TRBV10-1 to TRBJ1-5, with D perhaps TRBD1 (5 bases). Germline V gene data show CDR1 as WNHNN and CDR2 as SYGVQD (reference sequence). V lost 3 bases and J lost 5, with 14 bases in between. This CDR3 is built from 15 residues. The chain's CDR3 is CASSDPNRYDQPQHF. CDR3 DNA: TGCGCCAGCAGTGACCCTAACAGGTACGATCAGCCCCAGCATTTT.

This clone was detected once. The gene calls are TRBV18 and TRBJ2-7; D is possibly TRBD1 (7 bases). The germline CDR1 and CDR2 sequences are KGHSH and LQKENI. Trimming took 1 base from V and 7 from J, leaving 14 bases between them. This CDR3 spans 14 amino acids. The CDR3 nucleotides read TGTGCCAGCTCACCACTTACAGGGGCGGGGGAGCAGTACTTC. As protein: CASSPLTGAGEQYF.

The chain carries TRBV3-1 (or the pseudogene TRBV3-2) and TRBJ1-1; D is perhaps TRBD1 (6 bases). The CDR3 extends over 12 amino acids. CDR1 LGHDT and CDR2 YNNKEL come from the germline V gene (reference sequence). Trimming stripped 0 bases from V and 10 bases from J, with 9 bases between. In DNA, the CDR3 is TGTGCCAGCAGCCAAGACGTGGGGGCAGCTTTCTTT. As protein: CASSQDVGAAFF.

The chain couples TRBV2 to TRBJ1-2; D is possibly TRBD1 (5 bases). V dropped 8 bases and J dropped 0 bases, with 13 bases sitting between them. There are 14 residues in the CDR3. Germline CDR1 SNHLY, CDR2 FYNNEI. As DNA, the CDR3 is TGTGCCAGCCACAGACAGTCAGCTAACTATGGCTACACCTTC. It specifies CASHRQSANYGYTF.

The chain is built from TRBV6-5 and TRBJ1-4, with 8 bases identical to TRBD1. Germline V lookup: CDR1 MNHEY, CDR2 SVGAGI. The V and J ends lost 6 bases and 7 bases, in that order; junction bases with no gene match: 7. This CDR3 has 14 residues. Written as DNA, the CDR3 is TGTGCCAGCAGGGAGGGACAGGCGGGTGAAAAACTGTTTTTT. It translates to CASREGQAGEKLFF.

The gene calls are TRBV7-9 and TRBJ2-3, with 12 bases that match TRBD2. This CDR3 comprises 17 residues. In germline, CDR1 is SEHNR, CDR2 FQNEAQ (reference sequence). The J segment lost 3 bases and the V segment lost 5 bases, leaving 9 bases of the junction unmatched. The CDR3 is CASSRTSGRFGTDTQYF. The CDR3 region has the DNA TGTGCCAGCAGCCGCACTAGCGGGAGGTTCGGAACAGATACGCAGTATTTT.

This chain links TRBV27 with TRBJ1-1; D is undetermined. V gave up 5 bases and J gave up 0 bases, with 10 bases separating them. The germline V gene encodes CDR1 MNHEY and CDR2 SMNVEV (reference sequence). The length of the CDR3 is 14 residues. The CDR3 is CASSILGLNTEAFF. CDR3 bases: TGTGCCAGCAGTATTCTAGGCCTGAACACTGAAGCTTTCTTT.

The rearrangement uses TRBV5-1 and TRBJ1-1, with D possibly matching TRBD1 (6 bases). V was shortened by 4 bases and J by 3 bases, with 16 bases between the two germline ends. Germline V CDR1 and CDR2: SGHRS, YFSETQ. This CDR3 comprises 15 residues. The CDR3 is CASSRGGEGDTEAFF. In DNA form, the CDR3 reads TGCGCCAGCAGCCGGGGCGGTGAGGGGGACACTGAAGCTTTCTTT. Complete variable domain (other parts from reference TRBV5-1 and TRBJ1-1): KAGVTQTPRYLIKTRGQQVTLSCSPISGHRSVSWYQQTPGQGLQFLFEYFSETQRNKGNFPGRFSGRQFSNSRSEMNVSTLELGDSALYLCASSRGGEGDTEAFFGQGTRLTVV.

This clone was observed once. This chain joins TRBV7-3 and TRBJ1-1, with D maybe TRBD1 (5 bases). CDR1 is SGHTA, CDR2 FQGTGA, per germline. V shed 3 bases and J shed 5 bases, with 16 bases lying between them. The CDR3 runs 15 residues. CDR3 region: CASSLLGGTGTEAFF. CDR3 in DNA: TGTGCCAGCAGCTTGCTAGGAGGGACGGGAACTGAAGCTTTCTTT.